Following are 21 T cell receptor beta chains from one sample sequenced in a study of blood T cell repertoires in COVID-19 (TCRdb year 2020). The library was built by means of the immunoSEQ multiplex PCR assay. Held by TCRdb, this immuneACCESS table contains in-frame sequences only and omits some clones. Under half of the omission traces to an unresolved V gene where checked; the cause of the rest is unknown. For this sample the table gives 150,000 to 200,000 clones, of which about 88% were detected only once. The ten largest make up 2.1% of the sample. Material: peripheral blood. These receptors originate from a man in his 70s with active or convalescent COVID-19.

CDR3 sequence reads: CASSQDPLQGNTIYF. The CDR3 nucleotides read TGCGCCAGCAGCCAAGATCCCCTACAGGGGAACACCATATATTTT. V is TRBV4-3 and J is TRBJ1-3, with 7 nucleotides matching TRBD1. There are 15 residues in the CDR3. Germline lookup yields CDR1 LGHNA and CDR2 YSLEER. The V and J ends lost 0 bases and 7 bases, in that order; junction bases with no gene match: 6.

The rearrangement uses TRBV11-3 and TRBJ2-2; the D gene is possibly TRBD2 (5 bases). The CDR3 is 13 residues long. The germline V gene encodes CDR1 SGHNT and CDR2 YENEEA. V was trimmed by 5 bases and J by 5 bases, leaving 9 bases between them. The CDR3 sequence is CASSASGTGELFF. CDR3 sequence (DNA): TGTGCCAGCAGCGCAAGCGGTACCGGGGAGCTGTTTTTT.

The J gene is TRBJ1-2, the V gene TRBV29-1, with D possibly matching TRBD1 (6 bases). The CDR3 spans 12 residues. Trimming left V 4 bases short and J 4 bases short, with 10 bases between. Germline lookup yields CDR1 SQVTM and CDR2 ANQGSEA. The CDR3 region has the DNA TGCAGCGTTGGAAACAGGGCCTATGGCTACACCTTC. This gives the protein CSVGNRAYGYTF.

This chain uses TRBV29-1 with TRBJ2-5, with 7 bases matching TRBD1. Unmatched junction bases numbered 12, after V lost 6 bases and J lost 5 bases. The CDR3 is 14 amino acids. From germline, CDR1 is SQVTM and CDR2 ANQGSEA. In DNA form, the CDR3 reads TGCAGCGTGGAGACAGGGTCACCCCACGAGACCCAGTACTTC. Its translation is CSVETGSPHETQYF.

This chain links TRBV12-3 or TRBV12-4 with TRBJ2-2; tentatively, D is TRBD2 (6 bases). Between the trimmed V and J ends, which lost 7 bases and 5 bases, there was a span of 11 bases. The length of the CDR3 is 13 residues. CDR3 residues: CASTLGGTGELFF. The CDR3 nucleotides read TGTGCCAGCACTCTGGGGGGTACCGGGGAGCTGTTTTTT.

The V and J genes are TRBV2 and TRBJ2-2; D remains unclear. Per the germline V gene, CDR1 is SNHLY and CDR2 is FYNNEI. V was cut by 3 bases and J by 4 bases, with 6 bases left in between. CDR3 size: 13 residues. Here the CDR3 DNA reads TGTGCCAGCAGTGATGCTAGCACCGGGGAGCTGTTTTTT. Its protein is CASSDASTGELFF.

The sample holds a few counts of this clone. The chain has TRBV4-3 and TRBJ2-5, with 7 bases that match TRBD1. V dropped 2 bases and J dropped 3; count of bases not matched to a gene: 6. The germline gives CDR1 LGHNA, CDR2 YSLEER. The CDR3 length is 15 residues. The CDR3 spells CASSQNLGQKETQYF. The CDR3 DNA reads TGCGCCAGCAGCCAAAACCTGGGACAGAAAGAGACCCAGTACTTC.

The genes are TRBV25-1 and TRBJ2-3; 8 nucleotides line up with TRBD2. The germline gives CDR1 MGHDK, CDR2 SYGVNS. The CDR3 totals 17 residues. The ends lost 1 base at V and 0 bases at J; junction bases unmatched: 6. In DNA, the CDR3 is TGTGCCAGCAGTGAATTTGCAGCGGGAGCAAGCACAGATACGCAGTATTTT. Its protein product is CASSEFAAGASTDTQYF.

The genes are TRBV25-1 and TRBJ2-7; 7 nucleotides line up with TRBD1. The CDR3 length is 13 residues. CDR1 MGHDK and CDR2 SYGVNS come from the germline V gene. Trimming cost V 4 bases and J 6 bases; bases outside gene matches: 6. This CDR3 reads CASSGQGWGEQYF. The CDR3 bases are TGTGCCAGCAGTGGACAGGGTTGGGGCGAGCAGTACTTC.

The genes are TRBV9 and TRBJ2-7, with TRBD1 as a possible D gene (5 bases). Looked up from germline, CDR1 is SGDLS and CDR2 is YYNGEE. Trimming took off 0 bases at V and 2 bases at J, with 9 bases between the two ends. CDR3 length: 14 residues. CDR3 residues: CASSVGAGTYEQYF. The CDR3 region has the DNA TGTGCCAGCAGCGTAGGTGCAGGGACCTACGAGCAGTACTTC.

The chain carries TRBV27 and TRBJ2-7, with 7 bases that match TRBD2. V was pared by 6 bases and J by 5 bases, with 7 bases of the junction left unmatched. The CDR3 loop spans 13 amino acids. The germline V gene encodes CDR1 MNHEY and CDR2 SMNVEV (reference sequence). As DNA, the CDR3 is TGTGCCAGCAGGTTGGCGGGAGCCCACGAGCAGTACTTC. Its translation is CASRLAGAHEQYF.

The J gene is TRBJ2-5, the V gene TRBV29-1; 8 bases fit TRBD2. CDR1 and CDR2 from the germline V gene are SQVTM and ANQGSEA. This CDR3 comprises 13 residues. With V trimmed by 7 bases and J by 5 bases, 9 bases remained unmatched. Here the CDR3 reads CSATGGPGETQYF. The CDR3 nucleotides read TGCAGCGCCACGGGGGGGCCGGGGGAGACCCAGTACTTC.

This clone has a single count. The chain recombines TRBV7-6 with TRBJ2-3; the match to TRBD2 covers 12 bases. Germline CDR1 reads SGHVS; CDR2 reads FNYEAQ. Trimming at V came to 3 bases and at J to 3 bases, leaving 4 bases not matched to a gene. CDR3 size: 16 residues. The CDR3 DNA reads TGTGCCAGCAGCTTGGGGGGGACTAGCGGGACAGATACGCAGTATTTT. Amino acids: CASSLGGTSGTDTQYF.

This rearrangement joins TRBV18 to TRBJ2-5; 7 bases match TRBD1. Germline trimming cut 3 bases from V and 3 bases from J; bases unmatched to any gene: 1. Per the germline V gene, CDR1 is KGHSH and CDR2 is LQKENI. The CDR3 totals 13 residues. CDR3 in amino acids: CASSPGQKETQYF. CDR3 DNA: TGTGCCAGCTCACCGGGACAGAAAGAGACCCAGTACTTC.

The gene calls are TRBV28 and TRBJ2-5; D is perhaps TRBD2 (6 bases). CDR1 and CDR2 (germline): MDHEN, SYDVKM. Trimming left V 3 bases short and J 7 bases short, with 18 bases between. The CDR3 consists of 15 residues. CDR3 DNA: TGTGCCAGCAGTTTCCAGCGGGTTACCCCAGGGACCCAGTACTTC. As protein: CASSFQRVTPGTQYF.

J is TRBJ1-4 and V is TRBV10-1, with D hard to call. This CDR3 has 13 residues. Germline CDR1 and CDR2: WNHNN and SYGVQD (reference sequence). V dropped 2 bases and J dropped 10 bases, with 11 bases sitting between them. The chain's CDR3 is CASSEAPRGKLFF. The CDR3 nucleotides are TGCGCCAGCAGTGAGGCCCCGAGAGGAAAACTGTTTTTT.

This chain connects TRBV6-5 to TRBJ2-7; TRBD2 matches 10 bases. The CDR3 has 16 amino acids. CDR1 and CDR2 (germline): MNHEY, SVGAGI. V dropped 0 bases and J dropped 4; count of bases not matched to a gene: 6. The CDR3 DNA reads TGTGCCAGCAGTTACTCGATGCTAGCGGGAGTATACGAGCAGTACTTC. Its protein product is CASSYSMLAGVYEQYF.

The chain has TRBV21-1 and TRBJ1-5. TRBV21-1 is reported as a pseudogene. This CDR3 region has 10 residues. The CDR3 DNA reads TGTGCCAGCAAGAGTCAGCCCCAGCATTTT. Translation: CASKSQPQHF.

This clone occurred a few times. The V gene is TRBV5-1, the J gene TRBJ2-2; 9 bases align to TRBD1. With 7 bases clipped from V and 4 bases from J, the junction kept 2 bases outside the gene matches. CDR1 is SGHRS and CDR2 is YFSETQ in the germline V gene. This CDR3 contains 13 residues. CDR3 region: CASGTGPTGELFF. For the CDR3, the DNA is TGCGCCAGCGGGACAGGGCCCACCGGGGAGCTGTTTTTT.

The V call is TRBV10-3, the J call TRBJ2-1, with D hard to call. From germline, CDR1 is ENHRY and CDR2 SYGVKD. There are 13 residues in the CDR3. V gave up 3 bases and J gave up 9 bases, with 12 bases separating them. CDR3 amino acids: CAISDPGWVEQFF. In DNA, the CDR3 is TGTGCCATCAGTGACCCCGGGTGGGTTGAGCAGTTCTTC.

The rearrangement uses TRBV28 and TRBJ1-5, with TRBD1 matching 7 bases. Trimming at V came to 5 bases and at J to 6 bases, leaving 7 bases not matched to a gene. The CDR3 totals 14 residues. Per germline, CDR1 MDHEN and CDR2 SYDVKM. CDR3 coding DNA: TGTGCCAGCAGTACGACAGGGATTCTTCAGCCCCAGCATTTT. Protein product: CASSTTGILQPQHF.